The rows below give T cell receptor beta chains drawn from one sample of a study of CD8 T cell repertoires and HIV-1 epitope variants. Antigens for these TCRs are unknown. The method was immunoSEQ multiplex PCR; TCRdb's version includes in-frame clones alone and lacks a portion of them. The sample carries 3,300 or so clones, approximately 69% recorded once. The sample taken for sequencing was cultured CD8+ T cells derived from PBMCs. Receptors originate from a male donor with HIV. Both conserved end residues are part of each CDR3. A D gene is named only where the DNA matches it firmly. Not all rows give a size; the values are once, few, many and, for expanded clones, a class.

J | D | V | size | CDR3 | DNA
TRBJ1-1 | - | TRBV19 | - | CASSMGRTLNTEAFF | TGTGCCAGTAGTATGGGCAGGACGTTGAACACTGAAGCTTTCTTT
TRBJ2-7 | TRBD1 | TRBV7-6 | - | CASSLGQGAFGHEQYF | TGTGCCAGCAGCTTAGGCCAGGGGGCCTTCGGGCACGAGCAGTACTTC
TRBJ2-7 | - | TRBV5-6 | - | CASSLTGTRLYEQYF | TGTGCCAGCAGCCTAACCGGGACAAGACTCTACGAGCAGTACTTC
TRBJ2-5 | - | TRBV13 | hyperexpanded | CASSSAGIDQETQYF | TGTGCCAGCAGCTCCGCCGGGATAGATCAAGAGACCCAGTACTTC
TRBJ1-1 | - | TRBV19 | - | CASSDYGALNTEAFF | TGTGCCAGTAGTGATTACGGGGCTCTGAACACTGAAGCTTTCTTT
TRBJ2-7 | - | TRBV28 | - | CASSYRAEQYF | TGTGCCAGCAGTTACAGGGCCGAGCAGTACTTC
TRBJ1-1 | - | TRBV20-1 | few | CSASLNTEAFF | TGCAGTGCTAGTCTGAACACTGAAGCTTTCTTT
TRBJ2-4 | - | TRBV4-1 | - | CASSQDRDIQYF | TGCGCCAGCAGCCAAGATCGAGACATTCAGTACTTC
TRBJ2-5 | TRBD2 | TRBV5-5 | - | CASSPRGGRETQYF | TGTGCCAGCAGCCCCCGGGGGGGCCGAGAGACCCAGTACTTC
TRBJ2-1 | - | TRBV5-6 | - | CASSFNLDGYEQFF | TGTGCCAGCAGCTTTAACCTCGACGGCTATGAGCAGTTCTTC
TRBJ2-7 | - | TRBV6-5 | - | CASSTRDSYEQYF | TGTGCCAGCAGTACCCGCGACAGCTACGAGCAGTACTTC
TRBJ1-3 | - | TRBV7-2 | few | CASSQFGGARNTIYF | TGTGCCAGCAGCCAATTCGGGGGGGCGAGAAACACCATATATTTT
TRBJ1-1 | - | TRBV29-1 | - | CSVADGMNTEAFF | TGCAGCGTGGCGGACGGGATGAACACTGAAGCTTTCTTT
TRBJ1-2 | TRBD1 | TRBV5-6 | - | CASSLGGTGGTYTF | TGTGCCAGCAGCTTGGGCGGGACAGGGGGAACCTACACCTTC
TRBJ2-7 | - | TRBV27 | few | CASSPARTYEQYF | TGTGCCAGCAGTCCCGCCCGAACCTACGAGCAGTACTTC
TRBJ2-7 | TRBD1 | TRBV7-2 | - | CASSLAGDRGSYEQYF | TGTGCCAGCAGCTTAGCTGGGGACAGGGGCTCGTACGAGCAGTACTTC
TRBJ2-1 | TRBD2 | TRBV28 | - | CASSGLAGGSYNEQFF | TGTGCCAGCAGTGGACTAGCGGGGGGTTCCTACAATGAGCAGTTCTTC
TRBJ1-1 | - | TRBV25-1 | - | CASSEGIGGVTEAFF | TGTGCCAGCAGTGAAGGCATCGGAGGGGTTACTGAAGCTTTCTTT
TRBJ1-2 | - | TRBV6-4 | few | CASSDLGGYTF | TGTGCCAGCAGTGATCTAGGTGGCTACACCTTC
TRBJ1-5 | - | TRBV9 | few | CASSVESNQPQHF | TGTGCCAGCAGCGTGGAGAGCAATCAGCCCCAGCATTTT
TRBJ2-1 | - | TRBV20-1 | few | CSAREPNSEFF | TGCAGTGCTAGAGAACCAAACTCGGAGTTCTTC
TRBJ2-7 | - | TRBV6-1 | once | CASSAGGAGYEQYF | TGTGCCAGCAGTGCTGGGGGCGCGGGATACGAGCAGTACTTC
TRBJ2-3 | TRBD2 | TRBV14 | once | CASSQEGGITSTDTQYF | TGTGCCAGCAGCCAAGAGGGAGGGATTACCTCCACAGATACGCAGTATTTT
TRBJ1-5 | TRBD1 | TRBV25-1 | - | CASSMTGGNQPQHF | TGTGCCAGCAGTATGACAGGGGGCAATCAGCCCCAGCATTTT
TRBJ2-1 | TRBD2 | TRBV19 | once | CASSSGTSTYNEQFF | TGTGCCAGTAGTTCCGGGACTAGCACTTACAATGAGCAGTTCTTC
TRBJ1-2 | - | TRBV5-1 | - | CASSLATGSGGYTF | TGCGCCAGCAGCTTGGCCACAGGGTCAGGGGGCTACACCTTC
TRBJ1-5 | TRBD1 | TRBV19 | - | CASSSDRDNQPQHF | TGTGCCAGTAGCTCCGACAGGGATAATCAGCCCCAGCATTTT
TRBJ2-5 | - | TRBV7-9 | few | CASSPVPGRRQETQYF | TGTGCCAGCAGTCCTGTCCCGGGACGTAGACAAGAGACCCAGTACTTC
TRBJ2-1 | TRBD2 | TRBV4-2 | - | CASSQGLPHTTSGMGSYNEQFF | TGTGCCAGCAGCCAAGGCCTCCCTCACACGACTAGCGGGATGGGGTCCTACAATGAGCAGTTCTTC
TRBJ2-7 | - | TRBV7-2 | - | CASSLRDGYYEQYF | TGTGCCAGCAGCCTCCGGGACGGATACTACGAGCAGTACTTC
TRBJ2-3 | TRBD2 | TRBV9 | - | CASTPPGLAGGWADTQYF | TGTGCCAGCACCCCCCCGGGACTAGCGGGGGGGTGGGCAGATACGCAGTATTTT
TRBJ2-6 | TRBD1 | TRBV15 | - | CATSREGTVSGANVLTF | TGTGCCACCAGCAGAGAAGGGACAGTCTCTGGGGCCAACGTCCTGACTTTC
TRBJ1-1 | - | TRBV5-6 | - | CASSRLRQRMNTEAFF | TGTGCCAGCAGCCGTTTGAGACAGCGCATGAACACTGAAGCTTTCTTT
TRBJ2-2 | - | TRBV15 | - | CATTPDNTGELFF | TGTGCCACCACGCCGGACAACACCGGGGAGCTGTTTTTT
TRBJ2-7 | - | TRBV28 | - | CASSLLLISYEQYF | TGTGCCAGCAGTCTTCTCTTGATCTCCTACGAGCAGTACTTC
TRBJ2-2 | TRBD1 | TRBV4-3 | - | CASSHAAGTGSGGELFF | TGCGCCAGCAGCCATGCCGCGGGGACAGGGTCCGGCGGGGAGCTGTTTTTT
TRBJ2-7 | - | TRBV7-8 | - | CASSLGRGGVYEQYF | TGTGCCAGCAGCTTAGGTCGGGGTGGTGTCTACGAGCAGTACTTC
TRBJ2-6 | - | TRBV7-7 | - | CASSMARVPQSRANVLTF | TGTGCCAGCAGCATGGCTCGAGTGCCACAAAGTCGGGCCAACGTCCTGACTTTC
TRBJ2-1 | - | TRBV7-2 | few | CASRPSVGYNEQFF | TGTGCCAGCAGACCCTCGGTAGGCTACAATGAGCAGTTCTTC
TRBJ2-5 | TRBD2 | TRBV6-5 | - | CASSYDGASGETQYF | TGTGCCAGCAGTTACGACGGGGCTAGCGGGGAGACCCAGTACTTC
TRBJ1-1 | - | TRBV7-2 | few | CASSLHGPGAGDTEAFF | TGTGCCAGCAGCTTACACGGTCCGGGGGCGGGTGACACTGAAGCTTTCTTT
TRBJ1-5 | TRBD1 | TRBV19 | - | CASRQGASNQPQHF | TGTGCCAGCCGACAGGGGGCGAGCAATCAGCCCCAGCATTTT
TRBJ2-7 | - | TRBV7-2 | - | CASSLVRQTYEQYF | TGTGCCAGCAGCTTAGTCCGCCAGACCTACGAGCAGTACTTC
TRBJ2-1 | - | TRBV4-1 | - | CASSQESGYNEQFF | TGCGCCAGCAGCCAAGAAAGCGGCTACAATGAGCAGTTCTTC